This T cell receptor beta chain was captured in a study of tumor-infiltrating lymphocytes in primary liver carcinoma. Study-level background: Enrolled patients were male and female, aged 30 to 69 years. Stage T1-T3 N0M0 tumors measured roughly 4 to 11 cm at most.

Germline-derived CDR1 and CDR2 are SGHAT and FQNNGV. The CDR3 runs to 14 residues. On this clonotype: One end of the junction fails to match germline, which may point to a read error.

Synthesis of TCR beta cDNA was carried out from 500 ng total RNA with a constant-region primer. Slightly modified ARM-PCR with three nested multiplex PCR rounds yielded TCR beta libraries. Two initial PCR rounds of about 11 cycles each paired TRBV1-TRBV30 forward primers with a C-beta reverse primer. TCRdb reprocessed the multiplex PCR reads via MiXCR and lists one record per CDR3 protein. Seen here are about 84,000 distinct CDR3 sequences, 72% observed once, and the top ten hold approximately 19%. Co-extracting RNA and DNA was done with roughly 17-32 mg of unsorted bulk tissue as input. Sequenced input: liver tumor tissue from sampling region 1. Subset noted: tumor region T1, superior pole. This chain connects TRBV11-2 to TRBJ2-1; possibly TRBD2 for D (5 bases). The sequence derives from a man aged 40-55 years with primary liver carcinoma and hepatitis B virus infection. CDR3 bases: TGTGTCAGCAGTCATAACGGGAATAGGAATGAGCAGTCCTTC. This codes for CVSSHNGNRNEQSF.